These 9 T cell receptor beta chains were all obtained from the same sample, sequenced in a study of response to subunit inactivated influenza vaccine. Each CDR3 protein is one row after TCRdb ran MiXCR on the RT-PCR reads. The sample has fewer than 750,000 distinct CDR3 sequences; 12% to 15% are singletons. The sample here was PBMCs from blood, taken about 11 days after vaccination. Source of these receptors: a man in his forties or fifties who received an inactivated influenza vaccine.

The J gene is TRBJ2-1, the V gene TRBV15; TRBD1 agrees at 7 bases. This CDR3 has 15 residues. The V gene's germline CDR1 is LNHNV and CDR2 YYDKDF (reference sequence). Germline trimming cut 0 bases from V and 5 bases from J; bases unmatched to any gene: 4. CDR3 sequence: CATSRETGSHNEQFF. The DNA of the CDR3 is TGTGCCACCAGCAGAGAGACAGGGAGTCACAATGAGCAGTTCTTC.

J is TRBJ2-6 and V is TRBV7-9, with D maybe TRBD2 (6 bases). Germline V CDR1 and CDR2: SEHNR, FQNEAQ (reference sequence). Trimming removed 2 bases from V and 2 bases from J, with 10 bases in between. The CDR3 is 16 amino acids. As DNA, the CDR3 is TGTGCCAGCAGCTTACAGGGACTTGCTGGGGCCAACGTCCTGACTTTC. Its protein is CASSLQGLAGANVLTF.

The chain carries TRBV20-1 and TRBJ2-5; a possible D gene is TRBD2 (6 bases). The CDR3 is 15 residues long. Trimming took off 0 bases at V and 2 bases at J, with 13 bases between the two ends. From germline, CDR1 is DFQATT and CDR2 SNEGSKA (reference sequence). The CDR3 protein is CSARDLGRGQETQYF. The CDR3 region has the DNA TGCAGTGCTAGAGATCTCGGCCGGGGGCAAGAGACCCAGTACTTC.

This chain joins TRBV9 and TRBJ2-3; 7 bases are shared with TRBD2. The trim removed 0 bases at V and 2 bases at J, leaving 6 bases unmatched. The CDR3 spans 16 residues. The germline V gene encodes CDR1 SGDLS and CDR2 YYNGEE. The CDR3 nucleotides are TGTGCCAGCAGCGTAGATGGAGCGGGGCACACAGATACGCAGTATTTT. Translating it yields CASSVDGAGHTDTQYF.

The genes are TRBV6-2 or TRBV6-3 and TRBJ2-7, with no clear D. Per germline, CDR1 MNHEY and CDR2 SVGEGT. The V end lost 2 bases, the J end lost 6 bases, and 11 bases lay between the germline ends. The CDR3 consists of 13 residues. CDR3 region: CASSYGPPSEQYF. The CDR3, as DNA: TGTGCCAGCAGTTACGGGCCACCTTCCGAGCAGTACTTC.

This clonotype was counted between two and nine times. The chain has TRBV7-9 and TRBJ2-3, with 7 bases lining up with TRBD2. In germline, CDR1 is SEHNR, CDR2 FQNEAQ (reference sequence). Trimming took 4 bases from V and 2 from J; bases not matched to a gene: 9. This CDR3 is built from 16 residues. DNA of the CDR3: TGTGCCAGCAGCTCATGGGGGGGTGGGCCCACAGATACGCAGTATTTT. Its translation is CASSSWGGGPTDTQYF.

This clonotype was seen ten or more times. CDR3 in amino acids: CASSPFQAGQETQYF. The CDR3 bases are TGTGCCAGCAGTCCCTTCCAGGCAGGTCAAGAGACCCAGTACTTC. The chain links TRBV27 to TRBJ2-5; no firm D call. CDR1 and CDR2 (germline): MNHEY, SMNVEV (reference sequence). The CDR3 totals 15 residues. V gave up 5 bases and J gave up 2 bases, with 15 bases separating them.

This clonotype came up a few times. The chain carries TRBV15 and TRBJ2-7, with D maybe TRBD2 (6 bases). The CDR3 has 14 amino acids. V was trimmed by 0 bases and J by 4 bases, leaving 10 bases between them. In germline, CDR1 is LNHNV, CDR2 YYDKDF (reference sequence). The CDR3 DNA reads TGTGCCACCAGCAGAGATACTGGGGGGTACGAGCAGTACTTC. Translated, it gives CATSRDTGGYEQYF.

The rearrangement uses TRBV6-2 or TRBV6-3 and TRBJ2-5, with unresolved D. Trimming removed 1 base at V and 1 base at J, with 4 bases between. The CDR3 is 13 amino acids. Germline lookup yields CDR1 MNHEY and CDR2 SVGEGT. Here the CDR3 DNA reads TGTGCCAGCAGTTACTTCGGCCAAGAGACCCAGTACTTC. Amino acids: CASSYFGQETQYF.